Shown below are 11 T cell receptor beta chains from a single sample sequenced in a study of OX40 agonist ivuxolimab in advanced cancers. Sequencing used immunoSEQ multiplex PCR; TCRdb keeps in-frame clones, though not all of them. The sample includes about 81,000 clones, 88% of them seen just once. This sample comprised CD4+ or CD8+ T cells sorted from blood, obtained in a trial of the OX40 agonist ivuxolimab. Every receptor here comes from an adult with an advanced solid tumor such as melanoma, head and neck, liver or kidney cancer.

The V gene is TRBV27, the J gene TRBJ2-1, with unresolved D. The CDR3 sequence is 14 residues long. Trimming left V 6 bases short and J 7 bases short, with 16 bases between. Germline lookup yields CDR1 MNHEY and CDR2 SMNVEV (reference sequence). CDR3: CASRPRPDGNEQFF. The CDR3 region has the DNA TGTGCCAGCAGGCCGAGACCCGATGGGAATGAGCAGTTCTTC.

The CDR3 coding sequence is TGTGCCACCAGCAGAGAAGGGTGGCAGCCCCAGCATTTT. Its translation: CATSREGWQPQHF. This chain joins TRBV15 and TRBJ1-5; D is unresolved. CDR1 LNHNV and CDR2 YYDKDF come from the germline V gene (reference sequence). Deletions cut 0 bases from V and 7 bases from J, with 7 bases between. This CDR3 spans 13 amino acids.

The chain carries TRBV7-9 and TRBJ1-4, with a tentative D call TRBD1 (6 bases). The CDR3 has 15 amino acids. The germline CDR1 and CDR2 sequences are SEHNR and FQNEAQ (reference sequence). V was pared by 5 bases and J by 7 bases, with 17 bases between. CDR3 sequence (DNA): TGTGCCAGCAGCCAAGGAGGGGGGGCTGGTGAAAAACTGTTTTTT. This gives the protein CASSQGGGAGEKLFF.

The chain joins TRBV18 to TRBJ1-1; TRBD1 is a possible D gene (6 bases). The CDR3 has 13 residues. Per germline, CDR1 KGHSH and CDR2 LQKENI. The V gene lost 0 bases and the J gene lost 8 bases, with 10 bases spanning the gap. CDR3 DNA sequence: TGTGCCAGCTCACCACCGGGGGCAGTAGAAGCTTTCTTT. It codes for CASSPPGAVEAFF.

The chain carries TRBV9 and TRBJ1-1; D is possibly TRBD1 (5 bases). Between the trimmed V and J ends, which lost 3 bases and 1 base, there was a span of 16 bases. Germline lookup yields CDR1 SGDLS and CDR2 YYNGEE. This CDR3 is built from 16 residues. The chain's CDR3 is CASSEGLKGKNTEAFF. DNA of the CDR3: TGTGCCAGCAGCGAGGGATTAAAGGGGAAGAACACTGAAGCTTTCTTT.

The rearrangement links TRBV7-6 to TRBJ1-2, with D hard to call. With 2 bases removed from V and 2 bases from J, the gap between germline ends came to 12 bases. The CDR3 runs to 15 residues. The V gene's germline CDR1 is SGHVS and CDR2 FNYEAQ. Here the CDR3 DNA reads TGTGCCAGCAGCTTAATGGAGATGTCGAACTATGGCTACACCTTC. This codes for CASSLMEMSNYGYTF.

V gene TRBV9 combines with J gene TRBJ2-5, with D perhaps TRBD2 (5 bases). Trimming took 0 bases from V and 2 from J, leaving 14 bases between them. Germline values: CDR1 SGDLS, CDR2 YYNGEE. CDR3 length equals 16 residues. CDR3 DNA sequence: TGTGCCAGCAGCGTAGCTGCGGGCAGCAATCAAGAGACCCAGTACTTC. It specifies CASSVAAGSNQETQYF.

The chain is built from TRBV6-6 and TRBJ1-2; 7 nucleotides align to TRBD1. Germline CDR1 and CDR2: MNHNY and SVGAGI (reference sequence). V shed 7 bases and J 4 bases; nucleotides not matched to a gene: 6. This CDR3 region has 13 residues. DNA for the CDR3: TGTGCCAGCACCCTCGGGACAGTCTATGGCTACACCTTC. Amino acid sequence: CASTLGTVYGYTF.

The rearrangement joins TRBV5-8 to TRBJ1-3; 7 nucleotides align to TRBD1. This CDR3 region has 17 residues. CDR1 is SGHTS, CDR2 YDEGEE, per germline. V gave up 4 bases and J gave up 0 bases; unmatched junction bases: 10. As DNA, the CDR3 is TGTGCCAGCAGCCCTGTCGGACAGGTGCTCTCTGGAAACACCATATATTTT. As protein: CASSPVGQVLSGNTIYF.

The chain couples TRBV5-4 to TRBJ2-5, with D uncertain. This CDR3 has 14 amino acids. The germline V gene has CDR1 SGHNT and CDR2 YYREEE (reference sequence). Deletions cut 4 bases from V and 1 base from J, with 11 bases between. DNA for the CDR3: TGTGCCAGCAGCCGCACCGTTTTCCAAGAGACCCAGTACTTC. This encodes CASSRTVFQETQYF. The whole variable domain, filled in from reference TRBV5-4 and TRBJ2-5, reads ETGVTQSPTHLIKTRGQQVTLRCSSQSGHNTVSWYQQALGQGPQFIFQYYREEENGRGNFPPRFSGLQFPNYSSELNVNALELDDSALYLCASSRTVFQETQYFGPGTRLLVL.

The rearrangement links TRBV18 to TRBJ1-1; D remains unclear. The CDR3 extends over 11 amino acids. In germline, CDR1 is KGHSH, CDR2 LQKENI. The V gene lost 6 bases and the J gene lost 3 bases, with 5 bases spanning the gap. CDR3 in amino acids: CASSGHTEAFF. The CDR3 DNA follows: TGTGCCAGCTCCGGGCACACTGAAGCTTTCTTT. Full variable domain (missing parts from reference TRBV18 and TRBJ1-1): NAGVMQNPRHLVRRRGQEARLRCSPMKGHSHVYWYRQLPEEGLKFMVYLQKENIIDESGMPKERFSAEFPKEGPSILRIQQVVRGDSAAYFCASSGHTEAFFGQGTRLTVV.